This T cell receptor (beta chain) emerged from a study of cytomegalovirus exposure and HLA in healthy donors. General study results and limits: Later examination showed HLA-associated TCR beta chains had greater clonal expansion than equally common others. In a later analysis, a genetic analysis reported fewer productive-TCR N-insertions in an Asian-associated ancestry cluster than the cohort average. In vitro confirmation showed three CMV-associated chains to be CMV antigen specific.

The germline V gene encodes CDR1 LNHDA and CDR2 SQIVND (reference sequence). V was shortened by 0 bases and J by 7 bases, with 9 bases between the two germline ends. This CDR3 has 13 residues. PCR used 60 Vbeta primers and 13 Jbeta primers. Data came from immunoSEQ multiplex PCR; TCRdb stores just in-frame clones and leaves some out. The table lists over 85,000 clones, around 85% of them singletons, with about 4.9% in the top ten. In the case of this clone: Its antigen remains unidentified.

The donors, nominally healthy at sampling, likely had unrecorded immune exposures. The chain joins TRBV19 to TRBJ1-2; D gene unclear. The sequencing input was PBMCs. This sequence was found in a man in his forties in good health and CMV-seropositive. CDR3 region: CASSIDLASGYTF. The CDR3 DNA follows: TGTGCCAGTAGTATAGATCTTGCGAGTGGCTACACCTTC.